This T cell receptor (beta chain) was identified during a study of blood T cells in healthy people across ages. Primed by a sample-barcoded 5' primer and a J-beta primer mix, a second PCR proceeded for roughly 6 to 12 cycles. MiXCR, applied by TCRdb to the 5' RACE reads, yields one record per CDR3 protein. The data contain more than 1,400,000 distinct CDR3 sequences, roughly 40% of them singletons. In the case of this clonotype: The antigen remains undetermined.

Total RNA extraction produced at least 5 micrograms (per sample) for the study. General study results and limits: Higher diversity, along with more naive CD4+ cells, distinguished long-lived donors from aged donors.

The clonotype originates from a young woman in good health. The sample taken for sequencing was blood.

The CDR3, as DNA: TGCGCCAGCAGCTTGGAGGCTAGCGGGAGGGCCCCCAATGAGCAGTTCTTC. Amino acids: CASSLEASGRAPNEQFF. This sequence joins TRBV5-1 and TRBJ2-1; TRBD2 matches 12 bases. Germline lookup yields CDR1 SGHRS and CDR2 YFSETQ. The CDR3 consists of 17 residues. J gave up 6 bases and V 0 bases, and 7 bases lay outside the gene matches. Supplemented by reference TRBV5-1 and TRBJ2-1, the full variable domain reads KAGVTQTPRYLIKTRGQQVTLSCSPISGHRSVSWYQQTPGQGLQFLFEYFSETQRNKGNFPGRFSGRQFSNSRSEMNVSTLELGDSALYLCASSLEASGRAPNEQFFGPGTRLTVL.